This T cell receptor (beta chain) was observed in a study of cytomegalovirus exposure and HLA in healthy donors. CDR3 length equals 14 residues. With V trimmed by 5 bases and J by 1 base, 5 bases remained unmatched. Germline V gene data show CDR1 as MDHEN and CDR2 as SYDVKM. This clone has just a few counts. Vbeta (60) and Jbeta (13) primers were used in the PCR. Method: immunoSEQ multiplex PCR; TCRdb's copy keeps in-frame clones and lacks some. This sample has under 130,000 clones, with more than 75% found just once. The TCR sequence derives from a woman younger than 30 in good health and CMV-seropositive. The chain has TRBV28 and TRBJ2-7, with 7 positions matching TRBD1. Sequenced material: PBMCs. In DNA form, the CDR3 reads TGTGCCAGCAGTCCCCGGACAGGATCCTACGAGCAGTACTTC. As protein: CASSPRTGSYEQYF.